The rows below give T cell receptor beta chains drawn from one sample of a study of radiotherapy plus CTLA-4 blockade in lung cancer. TCRdb's copy holds only in-frame clones and misses some; the assay was immunoSEQ multiplex PCR. The sample holds about 82,000 clones, around 72% seen once. The material was peripheral blood, obtained from a patient treated with radiotherapy plus ipilimumab. Receptors originate from a human donor with non-small cell lung cancer that progressed on radiotherapy plus ipilimumab. CDR3s include the opening cysteine and the closing phenylalanine or tryptophan. The order of the fields is CDR3 protein, CDR3 DNA, D gene, J gene, clone size, V gene. The D gene is left open where the match is weak. Expanded clones are given a class, and other clones once, few, many or no size at all.

cdr3_aa: CASHPAGTGVFPGELFF
cdr3_nt: TGTGCCAGCCACCCTGCCGGGACAGGGGTTTTTCCCGGGGAGCTGTTTTTT
d_call: TRBD1
j_call: TRBJ2-2
clone_size: few
v_call: TRBV2

cdr3_aa: CASSDSKTAYEQYF
cdr3_nt: TGTGCCAGCAGTGACTCGAAGACGGCCTACGAGCAGTACTTC
d_call: .
j_call: TRBJ2-7
clone_size: .
v_call: TRBV6-4

cdr3_aa: CASSLGPLLIDTQYF
cdr3_nt: TGTGCCAGCAGTTTAGGGCCCCTCCTCATAGATACGCAGTATTTT
d_call: .
j_call: TRBJ2-3
clone_size: once
v_call: TRBV27

cdr3_aa: CASFSGGFNYGYTF
cdr3_nt: TGTGCCAGCTTTTCAGGGGGCTTCAACTATGGCTACACCTTC
d_call: TRBD1
j_call: TRBJ1-2
clone_size: .
v_call: TRBV28

cdr3_aa: CASSQLPGQYNEQFF
cdr3_nt: TGCGCCAGCAGCCAACTCCCGGGACAATACAATGAGCAGTTCTTC
d_call: .
j_call: TRBJ2-1
clone_size: .
v_call: TRBV4-1

cdr3_aa: CASSLDPTTAQYF
cdr3_nt: TGTGCCAGCAGCTTAGACCCGACGACAGCGCAGTACTTC
d_call: .
j_call: TRBJ2-7
clone_size: .
v_call: TRBV7-9

cdr3_aa: CASSPLGTGVNQPQHF
cdr3_nt: TGTGCCAGCAGTCCTCTAGGGACAGGGGTTAATCAGCCCCAGCATTTT
d_call: TRBD1
j_call: TRBJ1-5
clone_size: .
v_call: TRBV27

cdr3_aa: CASSLYRGSYEQYF
cdr3_nt: TGTGCCAGCAGCTTATATCGCGGCTCCTACGAGCAGTACTTC
d_call: .
j_call: TRBJ2-7
clone_size: .
v_call: TRBV13

cdr3_aa: CASSPDNRVTGELFF
cdr3_nt: TGTGCCAGCAGTCCGGACAACCGGGTCACCGGGGAGCTGTTTTTT
d_call: .
j_call: TRBJ2-2
clone_size: .
v_call: TRBV4-2

cdr3_aa: CASRTGGTEAFF
cdr3_nt: TGTGCCAGCAGAACAGGGGGCACTGAAGCTTTCTTT
d_call: TRBD1
j_call: TRBJ1-1
clone_size: .
v_call: TRBV5-6

cdr3_aa: CASSLSRDTEAFF
cdr3_nt: TGTGCCAGCAGCTTGAGCAGGGACACTGAAGCTTTCTTT
d_call: .
j_call: TRBJ1-1
clone_size: .
v_call: TRBV5-4

cdr3_aa: CASSFDGQGNQPQHF
cdr3_nt: TGCGCCAGCAGCTTCGACGGACAGGGAAATCAGCCCCAGCATTTT
d_call: TRBD1
j_call: TRBJ1-5
clone_size: .
v_call: TRBV5-1

cdr3_aa: CASIPTYQETQYF
cdr3_nt: TGTGCCAGCATCCCGACCTATCAAGAGACCCAGTACTTC
d_call: .
j_call: TRBJ2-5
clone_size: .
v_call: TRBV6-1

cdr3_aa: CASSPPGGNQPQHF
cdr3_nt: TGTGCCAGCAGTCCACCGGGGGGGAATCAGCCCCAGCATTTT
d_call: .
j_call: TRBJ1-5
clone_size: .
v_call: TRBV28

cdr3_aa: CASTSTGQDEYEQYF
cdr3_nt: TGTGCCAGCACCTCCACCGGACAGGACGAATACGAGCAGTACTTC
d_call: TRBD1
j_call: TRBJ2-7
clone_size: .
v_call: TRBV7-9

cdr3_aa: CASSLGAGRDTEAFF
cdr3_nt: TGCGCCAGCAGCTTGGGGGCAGGCCGGGACACTGAAGCTTTCTTT
d_call: .
j_call: TRBJ1-1
clone_size: .
v_call: TRBV5-1

cdr3_aa: CASSLGQARSYEQYF
cdr3_nt: TGTGCCAGCAGCTTGGGGCAGGCTCGTTCCTACGAGCAGTACTTC
d_call: .
j_call: TRBJ2-7
clone_size: once
v_call: TRBV5-5

cdr3_aa: CASSLTGTTEAFF
cdr3_nt: TGTGCCAGCAGCCTCACGGGAACCACTGAAGCTTTCTTT
d_call: .
j_call: TRBJ1-1
clone_size: .
v_call: TRBV25-1

cdr3_aa: CASRGTSGGLQETQYF
cdr3_nt: TGTGCCAGCAGGGGGACTAGCGGGGGCCTACAAGAGACCCAGTACTTC
d_call: TRBD2
j_call: TRBJ2-5
clone_size: once
v_call: TRBV2

cdr3_aa: CASSLDWLTSYEQYF
cdr3_nt: TGTGCCAGCAGCTTGGATTGGCTTACTTCCTACGAGCAGTACTTC
d_call: .
j_call: TRBJ2-7
clone_size: .
v_call: TRBV5-5

cdr3_aa: CASSPRLAGVGTDTQYF
cdr3_nt: TGTGCCAGCAGCCCGAGACTAGCGGGGGTGGGCACAGATACGCAGTATTTT
d_call: TRBD2
j_call: TRBJ2-3
clone_size: .
v_call: TRBV7-2

cdr3_aa: CASSLGTGPTYEQYF
cdr3_nt: TGCGCCAGCAGCTTAGGAACAGGGCCAACCTACGAGCAGTACTTC
d_call: .
j_call: TRBJ2-7
clone_size: medium-sized
v_call: TRBV5-1

cdr3_aa: CASSWGTSDTEAFF
cdr3_nt: TGTGCCAGCAGCTGGGGGACAAGCGACACTGAAGCTTTCTTT
d_call: .
j_call: TRBJ1-1
clone_size: few
v_call: TRBV5-4

cdr3_aa: CASSPLTDGYTF
cdr3_nt: TGCGCCAGCAGCCCCCTGACAGATGGCTACACCTTC
d_call: .
j_call: TRBJ1-2
clone_size: once
v_call: TRBV5-1

cdr3_aa: CASKGPSGRPSSYNEQFF
cdr3_nt: TGTGCCAGCAAGGGACCTAGCGGGCGGCCGAGCTCCTACAATGAGCAGTTCTTC
d_call: TRBD2
j_call: TRBJ2-1
clone_size: .
v_call: TRBV2